The 21 T cell receptor beta chains below were found in one sample sequenced in a study of OX40 agonist ivuxolimab in advanced cancers. Repertoires were generated with immunoSEQ multiplex PCR, while TCRdb's copy carries only in-frame clones and drops some. The sample consists of tens of thousands of clones, around nine tenths of them appearing once. The material was CD4+ or CD8+ T cells sorted from blood, obtained in a trial of the OX40 agonist ivuxolimab. These receptors all stem from an adult with an advanced solid tumor such as melanoma, head and neck, liver or kidney cancer.

V and J are TRBV4-2 and TRBJ1-4; D call uncertain. This CDR3 region has 14 residues. The germline CDR1 and CDR2 sequences are LGHNA and YNFKEQ. Trimming shortened V by 5 bases and J by 8 bases, and 15 bases separated the two germline ends. This CDR3 is CASSFRDIGEKLFF. The CDR3 bases are TGTGCCAGCAGCTTCCGGGATATTGGGGAAAAACTGTTTTTT.

The chain is built from TRBV7-9 and TRBJ1-1, with D possibly matching TRBD1 (5 bases). CDR1 is SEHNR, CDR2 FQNEAQ, per germline (reference sequence). There are 13 residues in the CDR3. With 4 bases removed from V and 4 bases from J, the gap between germline ends came to 10 bases. The DNA of the CDR3 is TGTGCCAGCAGCTCCCTTGGGGGCACTGAAGCTTTCTTT. Translated, it gives CASSSLGGTEAFF.

The CDR3 spells CASRGQGTSKQYF. Written as DNA, the CDR3 is TGTGCCAGCAGGGGACAGGGGACTAGTAAGCAGTACTTC. The genes are TRBV6-5 and TRBJ2-7; 10 bases match TRBD1. CDR1 and CDR2 (germline): MNHEY, SVGAGI. The CDR3 runs 13 residues. Trimming cost V 6 bases and J 8 bases; bases outside gene matches: 7.

The chain carries TRBV19 and TRBJ1-5; D is unresolved. The V gene's germline CDR1 is LNHDA and CDR2 SQIVND (reference sequence). V lost 3 bases and J 4 bases, leaving 4 bases between the germline ends. This CDR3 has 12 amino acids. The CDR3 DNA follows: TGTGCCAGTAGTATCCAGAATCAGCCCCAGCATTTT. It encodes CASSIQNQPQHF. The full variable domain, completed using reference TRBV19 and TRBJ1-5, is DGGITQSPKYLFRKEGQNVTLSCEQNLNHDAMYWYRQDPGQGLRLIYYSQIVNDFQKGDIAEGYSVSREKKESFPLTVTSAQKNPTAFYLCASSIQNQPQHFGDGTRLSIL.

Written as DNA, the CDR3 is TGTGCCAGCAGGCGAGGGTACGGTTCGCGCCAAGATACGCAGTATTTT. Amino acid sequence: CASRRGYGSRQDTQYF. V and J are TRBV25-1 and TRBJ2-3; D might be TRBD2 (5 bases). Deletions cut 6 bases from V and 5 bases from J, with 21 bases between. The CDR3 loop spans 16 amino acids. Looked up from germline, CDR1 is MGHDK and CDR2 is SYGVNS.

The chain links TRBV12-5 to TRBJ2-2; the D is unclear. CDR3 length: 16 amino acids. From germline, CDR1 is LGHNT and CDR2 FRNRAP. Deletions cut 3 bases from V and 0 bases from J, with 11 bases between. The DNA for the CDR3 is TGTGCTAGTGGTTTCGCCGTGGCCACGAACACCGGGGAGCTGTTTTTT. This translates into CASGFAVATNTGELFF. Combining the CDR3 with reference TRBV12-5 and TRBJ2-2 gives the whole variable domain DARVTQTPRHKVTEMGQEVTMRCQPILGHNTVFWYRQTMMQGLELLAYFRNRAPLDDSGMPKDRFSAEMPDATLATLKIQPSEPRDSAVYFCASGFAVATNTGELFFGEGSRLTVL.

The V and J genes are TRBV18 and TRBJ1-1; D call uncertain. Germline V CDR1 and CDR2: KGHSH, LQKENI. The V and J ends lost 4 bases and 1 base respectively, with 13 bases between them. This CDR3 contains 15 residues. The CDR3 DNA is TGTGCCAGCTCACTCGCGGGCCCAGCGAACACTGAAGCTTTCTTT. Amino acids: CASSLAGPANTEAFF. Filled out from reference TRBV18 and TRBJ1-1, the complete variable domain reads NAGVMQNPRHLVRRRGQEARLRCSPMKGHSHVYWYRQLPEEGLKFMVYLQKENIIDESGMPKERFSAEFPKEGPSILRIQQVVRGDSAAYFCASSLAGPANTEAFFGQGTRLTVV.

V is TRBV29-1 and J is TRBJ2-2, with D perhaps matching TRBD1 (6 bases). The V end lost 4 bases, the J end lost 2 bases, and 14 bases lay between the germline ends. This CDR3 has 15 amino acids. From germline, CDR1 is SQVTM and CDR2 ANQGSEA. The CDR3 protein is CSVGGQSLNTGELFF. In nucleotides, the CDR3 is TGCAGCGTTGGCGGACAGAGTTTAAACACCGGGGAGCTGTTTTTT.

The chain uses TRBV7-2 and TRBJ1-2; D is undetermined. The CDR3 covers 14 residues. CDR1 and CDR2 from the germline V gene are SGHTA and FQGNSA. Trimming removed 1 base from V and 4 bases from J, with 10 bases in between. This CDR3 reads CASSLVPGSYGYTF. The CDR3 region has the DNA TGTGCCAGCAGCTTAGTCCCGGGTTCCTATGGCTACACCTTC.

This chain links TRBV27 with TRBJ2-3, with 10 bases aligning to TRBD2. This CDR3 has 15 amino acids. J lost 0 bases, V lost 5 bases, and 2 bases had no gene match. CDR1 is MNHEY, CDR2 SMNVEV, per germline (reference sequence). The CDR3: CASSQTSGSTDTQYF. CDR3 sequence (DNA): TGTGCCAGCAGTCAGACTAGCGGGAGCACAGATACGCAGTATTTT.

CDR3 bases: TGCGCCAGCAGTGAGTCTATAGGACTTTTGTGGTACAATGAGCAGTTCTTC. This translates into CASSESIGLLWYNEQFF. This sequence joins TRBV10-2 and TRBJ2-1; a possible D gene is TRBD2 (5 bases). This CDR3 region has 17 residues. Germline-derived CDR1 and CDR2 are WSHSY and SAAADI. Trimming stripped 0 bases from V and 4 bases from J, with 16 bases between.

This clone was recorded only once. The chain uses TRBV4-2 and TRBJ2-2; D is possibly TRBD2 (5 bases). The CDR3 has 14 amino acids. Germline V CDR1 and CDR2: LGHNA, YNFKEQ. V lost 5 bases to trimming and J lost 2 bases, with 9 bases between them. The CDR3 DNA reads TGTGCCAGCAGCTTGGACTCTAACACCGGGGAGCTGTTTTTT. Translated: CASSLDSNTGELFF.

This sequence joins TRBV18 and TRBJ2-7; possible D gene TRBD2, 5 bases. Per germline, CDR1 KGHSH and CDR2 LQKENI. The V end lost 0 bases, the J end lost 0 bases, and 21 bases lay between the germline ends. The CDR3 totals 19 residues. Here the CDR3 reads CASSPPGSWVDRDSYEQYF. The DNA for the CDR3 is TGTGCCAGCTCACCACCAGGGAGTTGGGTGGATAGAGACTCCTACGAGCAGTACTTC. Full variable domain (missing parts from reference TRBV18 and TRBJ2-7): NAGVMQNPRHLVRRRGQEARLRCSPMKGHSHVYWYRQLPEEGLKFMVYLQKENIIDESGMPKERFSAEFPKEGPSILRIQQVVRGDSAAYFCASSPPGSWVDRDSYEQYFGPGTRLTVT.

About this clone: The junction departs from germline at one end; a sequencing error may be responsible. The chain employs TRBV18 and TRBJ1-3; D is unclear. Germline assignment: CDR1 KGHSH and CDR2 LQKENI. The CDR3 runs 18 residues. CDR3 protein: CASPPVRQLITSGNTIYF. CDR3 nucleotides: TGTGCCAGCCCACCCGTTCGCCAGCTAATCACATCTGGAAACACCATATATTTT.

The rearrangement links TRBV5-5 to TRBJ2-7; the match to TRBD2 covers 7 bases. This CDR3 spans 16 amino acids. Germline V CDR1 and CDR2: SGHKS, YYEKEE (reference sequence). The trim removed 0 bases at V and 3 bases at J, leaving 9 bases unmatched. The CDR3 here is CASSLGPGGALYEQYF. The CDR3 bases are TGTGCCAGCAGCTTGGGGCCGGGGGGTGCCCTCTACGAGCAGTACTTC. Supplemented by reference TRBV5-5 and TRBJ2-7, the full variable domain reads DAGVTQSPTHLIKTRGQQVTLRCSPISGHKSVSWYQQVLGQGPQFIFQYYEKEERGRGNFPDRFSARQFPNYSSELNVNALLLGDSALYLCASSLGPGGALYEQYFGPGTRLTVT.

The chain carries TRBV6-1 and TRBJ2-3; a possible D gene is TRBD1 (6 bases). Germline V gene sequence: CDR1 MNHNS, CDR2 SASEGT. V shed 4 bases and J shed 3 bases, with 17 bases lying between them. The CDR3 runs 16 residues. The CDR3 bases are TGTGCCAGCAGTGGATCCGTGGGGGCCATAACAGATACGCAGTATTTT. The encoded protein is CASSGSVGAITDTQYF.

The V gene is TRBV7-8, the J gene TRBJ2-1, with unresolved D. The ends were cut back, 5 bases at V and 2 bases at J, with 16 bases in the middle. The germline V gene has CDR1 SGHVS and CDR2 FQNEAQ. CDR3 length: 16 residues. CDR3 region: CASSPLLGQTYNEQFF. The CDR3 coding sequence is TGTGCCAGCAGCCCACTACTCGGGCAGACCTACAATGAGCAGTTCTTC.

CDR3 region: CASSLLGTQTGELFF. The CDR3 DNA reads as TGTGCCAGCAGCTTATTGGGCACGCAGACCGGGGAGCTGTTTTTT. This sequence joins TRBV11-1 and TRBJ2-2; D unclear. Germline loops: CDR1 SGHAT, CDR2 FQDESV (reference sequence). The ends were cut back, 2 bases at V and 5 bases at J, with 12 bases in the middle. The CDR3 has 15 amino acids.

The CDR3 DNA sequence: TGTGCCAGCAACCCGGGACAGGGATACGCTGAAGCTTTCTTT. It specifies CASNPGQGYAEAFF. The chain employs TRBV6-6 and TRBJ1-1; 9 nucleotides align to TRBD1. The CDR3 spans 14 residues. Unmatched junction bases numbered 9, after V lost 7 bases and J lost 6 bases. Germline V lookup: CDR1 MNHNY, CDR2 SVGAGI (reference sequence).

The chain uses TRBV7-2 and TRBJ2-7; a weak D match, TRBD1 (6 bases). CDR3 length: 15 residues. Germline V CDR1 and CDR2: SGHTA, FQGNSA. V was cut by 5 bases and J by 3 bases, with 17 bases left in between. The CDR3 coding sequence is TGTGCCAGCAGCCGCTACCCTGGGGGCAACTACGAGCAGTACTTC. This translates into CASSRYPGGNYEQYF.

This chain connects TRBV28 to TRBJ2-7; D not certain. CDR3 length: 10 residues. Germline CDR1 and CDR2: MDHEN and SYDVKM. Trimming pared 6 bases from V and 3 bases from J, leaving 3 bases between. CDR3 sequence: CASSRYEQYF. The DNA of the CDR3 is TGTGCCAGCAGCCGCTACGAGCAGTACTTC.